This T cell receptor (beta chain) was found in a study of CD4 T cells in relation to SARS-CoV-2 and coronaviruses. Background on the study: After nine to eleven days of antigen culture, PBMC TCR beta CDR3s were sequenced.

The CDR3 has 13 amino acids. V was cut by 3 bases and J by 6 bases, with 9 bases left in between. Germline V gene data show CDR1 as SNHLY and CDR2 as FYNNEI. This clone has more than one count but fewer than ten. Its specificity is unknown. The unexposed donors gave CD4+ T cells in 2011-2018, prior to COVID-19. The cells were cultured for 10 days before CD4+ T cells were isolated. Unexposed-donor CD4+ T cells were probed with SARS-CoV-2 S/N and four cold-coronavirus spikes, cells permitting. Clones were sequenced by immunoSEQ multiplex PCR, and TCRdb holds only the in-frame ones, with some missing. Here the sample spans under 20,000 clones, 60% to 75% being singletons.

V is TRBV2 and J is TRBJ1-5; the D is unclear. This TCR derives from a human donor in good health. Sequenced sample: CD4+ T cells from PBMCs, cultured in vitro. In DNA form, the CDR3 reads TGTGCCAGCAGTGAGGGCATACTTCAGCCCCAGCATTTT. This codes for CASSEGILQPQHF.